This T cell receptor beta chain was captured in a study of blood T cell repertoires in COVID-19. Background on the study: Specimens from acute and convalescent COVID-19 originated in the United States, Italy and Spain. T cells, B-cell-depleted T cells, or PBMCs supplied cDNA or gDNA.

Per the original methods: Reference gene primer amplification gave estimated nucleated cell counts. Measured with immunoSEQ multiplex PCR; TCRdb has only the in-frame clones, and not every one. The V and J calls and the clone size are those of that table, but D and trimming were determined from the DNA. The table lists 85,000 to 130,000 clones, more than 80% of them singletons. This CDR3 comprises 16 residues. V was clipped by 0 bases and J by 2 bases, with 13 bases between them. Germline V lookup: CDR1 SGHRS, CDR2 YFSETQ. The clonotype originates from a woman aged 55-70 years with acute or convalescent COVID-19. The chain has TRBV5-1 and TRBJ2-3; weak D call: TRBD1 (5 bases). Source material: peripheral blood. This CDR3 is CASSLGGALVTDTQYF. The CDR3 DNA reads TGCGCCAGCAGCTTGGGTGGGGCGCTGGTCACAGATACGCAGTATTTT.